The present T cell receptor (beta chain) was sequenced within a study of T cells in Graves' hyperthyroidism and ophthalmopathy. Uncontrolled infection, other autoimmune disease, pregnancy or lactation disqualified patients from enrolment. This clonotype was observed a single time. Amplified TCR beta CDR3 regions came from RNA transcripts. First-round RT-PCR of the TCR CDR3 relied on the HTBI primer set. TCRdb itself ran the multiplex PCR reads through MiXCR, one entry per CDR3 protein. This table holds under 350,000 distinct CDR3 sequences, 21% found once. The CDR3 extends over 13 amino acids. Trimming removed 4 bases at V and 4 bases at J, with 10 bases between. Germline V gene lookup returns CDR1 MNHNS and CDR2 SASEGT.

V usage is TRBV6-1 and J usage is TRBJ1-2, with a tentative D call TRBD1 (6 bases). The sequencing input was blood. The receptor was derived from a woman aged 50 to 65 with Graves' hyperthyroidism. CDR3 sequence (DNA): TGTGCCAGCAGTGCCCGGGACATCTATGGCTACACCTTC. Translating gives CASSARDIYGYTF.